Here is one TCR beta chain with its context. The data were taken from a study of OX40 agonist ivuxolimab in advanced cancers. Looked up from germline, CDR1 is LGHNA and CDR2 is YSLEER. The V end was cut by 5 bases, the J end by 2 bases, with 13 bases between. The CDR3 is made up of 14 amino acids. This table comes from immunoSEQ multiplex PCR, and its TCRdb copy is limited to in-frame clones, with some not included. The sample records 65,000 or so clones, 80% to 85% being singletons. The chain recombines TRBV4-3 with TRBJ2-7, with D tentatively TRBD1 (6 bases). The sequence came from an adult with an advanced solid tumor such as melanoma, head and neck, liver or kidney cancer. The sequences come from CD4+ or CD8+ T cells sorted from blood, collected in a trial of the OX40 agonist ivuxolimab. CDR3 nucleotide sequence: TGCGCCAGCAGCGTAACAGGGTCTACCTACGAGCAGTACTTC. Amino acids: CASSVTGSTYEQYF.